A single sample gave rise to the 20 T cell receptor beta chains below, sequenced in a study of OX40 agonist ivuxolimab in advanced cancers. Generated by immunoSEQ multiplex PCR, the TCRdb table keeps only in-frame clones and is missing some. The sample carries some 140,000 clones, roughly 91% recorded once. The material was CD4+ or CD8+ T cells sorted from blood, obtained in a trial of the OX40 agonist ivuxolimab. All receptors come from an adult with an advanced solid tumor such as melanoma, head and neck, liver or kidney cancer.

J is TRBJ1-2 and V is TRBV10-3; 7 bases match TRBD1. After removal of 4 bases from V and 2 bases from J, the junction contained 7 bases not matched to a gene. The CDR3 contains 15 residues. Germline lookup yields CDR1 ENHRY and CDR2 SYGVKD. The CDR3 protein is CAISATGTDNYGYTF. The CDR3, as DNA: TGTGCCATCAGTGCGACCGGGACAGACAACTATGGCTACACCTTC.

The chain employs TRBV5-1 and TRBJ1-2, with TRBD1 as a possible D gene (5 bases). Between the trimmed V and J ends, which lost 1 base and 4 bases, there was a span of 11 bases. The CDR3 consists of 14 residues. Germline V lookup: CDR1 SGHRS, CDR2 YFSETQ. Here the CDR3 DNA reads TGCGCCAGCAGCTTGCCAGGGCCTATCTATGGCTACACCTTC. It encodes CASSLPGPIYGYTF.

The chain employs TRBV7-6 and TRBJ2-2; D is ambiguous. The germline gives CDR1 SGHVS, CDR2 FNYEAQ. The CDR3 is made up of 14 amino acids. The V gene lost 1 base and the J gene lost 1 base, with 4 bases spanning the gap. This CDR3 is CASSLEGNTGELFF. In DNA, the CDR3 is TGTGCCAGCAGCTTAGAAGGGAACACCGGGGAGCTGTTTTTT.

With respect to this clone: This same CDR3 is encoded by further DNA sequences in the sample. CDR3 nucleotides: TGTGCCAGCAGCTCCCCCGGGGCGTACACTGAAGCTTTCTTT. Translated: CASSSPGAYTEAFF. This chain connects TRBV7-2 to TRBJ1-1; maybe TRBD1 (5 bases). The CDR3 length is 14 residues. V lost 4 bases to trimming and J lost 3 bases, with 12 bases between them. The germline V gene encodes CDR1 SGHTA and CDR2 FQGNSA.

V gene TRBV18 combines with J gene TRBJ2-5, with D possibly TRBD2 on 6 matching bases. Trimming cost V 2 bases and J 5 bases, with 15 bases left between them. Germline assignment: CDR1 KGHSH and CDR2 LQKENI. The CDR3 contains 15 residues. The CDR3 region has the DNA TGTGCCAGCTCACCAGGTCAGGGAGGATGGGAGACCCAGTACTTC. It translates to CASSPGQGGWETQYF.

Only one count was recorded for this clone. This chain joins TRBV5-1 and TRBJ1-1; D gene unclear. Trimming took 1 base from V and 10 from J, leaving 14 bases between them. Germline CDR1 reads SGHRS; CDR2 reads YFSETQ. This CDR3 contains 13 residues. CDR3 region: CASSLSGLSRAFF. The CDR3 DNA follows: TGCGCCAGCAGCTTGTCGGGGTTAAGTAGAGCTTTCTTT.

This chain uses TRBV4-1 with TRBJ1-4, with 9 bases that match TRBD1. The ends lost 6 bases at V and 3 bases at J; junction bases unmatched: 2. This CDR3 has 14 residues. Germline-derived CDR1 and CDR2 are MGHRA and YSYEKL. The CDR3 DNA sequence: TGCGCCAGCAGTCGGACAGGGGCTAATGAAAAACTGTTTTTT. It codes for CASSRTGANEKLFF.

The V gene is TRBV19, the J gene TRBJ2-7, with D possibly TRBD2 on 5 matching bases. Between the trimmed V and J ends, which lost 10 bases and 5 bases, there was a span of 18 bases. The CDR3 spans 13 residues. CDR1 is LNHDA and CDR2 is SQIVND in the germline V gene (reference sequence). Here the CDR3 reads CATRGNLRDEQYF. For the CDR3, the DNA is TGTGCCACCCGGGGTAATCTAAGAGACGAGCAGTACTTC. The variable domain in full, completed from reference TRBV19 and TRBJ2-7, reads DGGITQSPKYLFRKEGQNVTLSCEQNLNHDAMYWYRQDPGQGLRLIYYSQIVNDFQKGDIAEGYSVSREKKESFPLTVTSAQKNPTAFYLCATRGNLRDEQYFGPGTRLTVT.

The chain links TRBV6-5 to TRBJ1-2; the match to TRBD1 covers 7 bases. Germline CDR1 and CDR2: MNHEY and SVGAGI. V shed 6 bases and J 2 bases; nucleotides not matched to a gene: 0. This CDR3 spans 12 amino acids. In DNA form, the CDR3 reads TGTGCCAGCAGGACAGGGAACTATGGCTACACCTTC. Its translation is CASRTGNYGYTF.

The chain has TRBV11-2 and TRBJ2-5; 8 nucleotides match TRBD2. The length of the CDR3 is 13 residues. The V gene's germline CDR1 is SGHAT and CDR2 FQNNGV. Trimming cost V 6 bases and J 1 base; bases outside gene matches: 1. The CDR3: CASSTSGQETQYF. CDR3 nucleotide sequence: TGTGCCAGCAGTACTAGCGGCCAAGAGACCCAGTACTTC.

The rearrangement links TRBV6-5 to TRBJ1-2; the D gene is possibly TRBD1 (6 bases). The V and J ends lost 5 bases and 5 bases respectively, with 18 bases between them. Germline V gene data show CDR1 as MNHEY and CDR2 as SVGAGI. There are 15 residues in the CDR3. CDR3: CASSNSGVRVYGYTF. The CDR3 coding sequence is TGTGCCAGCAGTAATTCAGGGGTTCGTGTATATGGCTACACCTTC.

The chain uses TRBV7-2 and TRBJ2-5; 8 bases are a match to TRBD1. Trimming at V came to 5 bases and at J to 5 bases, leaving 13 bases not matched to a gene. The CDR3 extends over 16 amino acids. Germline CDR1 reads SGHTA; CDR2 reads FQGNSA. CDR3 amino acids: CASSPGQGLRAETQYF. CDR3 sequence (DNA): TGTGCCAGCAGCCCAGGACAGGGCCTTCGTGCGGAGACCCAGTACTTC.

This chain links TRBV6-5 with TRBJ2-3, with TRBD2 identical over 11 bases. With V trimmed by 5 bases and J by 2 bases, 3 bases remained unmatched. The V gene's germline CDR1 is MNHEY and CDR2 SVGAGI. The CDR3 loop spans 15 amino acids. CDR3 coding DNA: TGTGCCAGCAGTCCTAGCGGGGGGTTCACAGATACGCAGTATTTT. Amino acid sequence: CASSPSGGFTDTQYF.

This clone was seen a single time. The CDR3 sequence is CSVDRGSTDTQYF. CDR3 coding DNA: TGCAGCGTTGATAGGGGGAGCACAGATACGCAGTATTTT. The chain combines TRBV29-1 with TRBJ2-3; weak D call: TRBD1 (6 bases). From germline, CDR1 is SQVTM and CDR2 ANQGSEA. The germline V and J ends were trimmed by 3 bases and 0 bases, with 7 bases remaining between them. This CDR3 region has 13 residues.

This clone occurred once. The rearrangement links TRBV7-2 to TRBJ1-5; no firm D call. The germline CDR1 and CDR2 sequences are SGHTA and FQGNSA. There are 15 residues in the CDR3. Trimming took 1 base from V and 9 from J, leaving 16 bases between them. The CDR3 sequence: CASSLDSVTIRPQHF. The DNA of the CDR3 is TGTGCCAGCAGCTTAGACAGTGTAACAATCAGGCCCCAGCATTTT. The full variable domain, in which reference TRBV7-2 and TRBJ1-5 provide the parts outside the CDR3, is GAGVSQSPSNKVTEKGKDVELRCDPISGHTALYWYRQSLGQGLEFLIYFQGNSAPDKSGLPSDRFSAERTGGSVSTLTIQRTQQEDSAVYLCASSLDSVTIRPQHFGDGTRLSIL.

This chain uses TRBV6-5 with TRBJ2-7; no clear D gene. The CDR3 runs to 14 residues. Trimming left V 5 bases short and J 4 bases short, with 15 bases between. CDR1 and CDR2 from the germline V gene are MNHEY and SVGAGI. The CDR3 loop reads CASSMAQLGYEQYF. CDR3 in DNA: TGTGCCAGCAGTATGGCACAACTCGGGTACGAGCAGTACTTC.

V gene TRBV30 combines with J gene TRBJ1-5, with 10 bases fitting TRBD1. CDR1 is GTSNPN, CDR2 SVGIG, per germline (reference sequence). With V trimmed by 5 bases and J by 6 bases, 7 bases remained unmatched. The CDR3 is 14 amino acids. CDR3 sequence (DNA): TGTGCCTGGGGGTGGGGACAGGGGAGTCAGCCCCAGCATTTT. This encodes CAWGWGQGSQPQHF.

The CDR3 nucleotides read TGTGCCAGCTGGACAGGGGCCTGGGAGCAGTACTTC. Its protein product is CASWTGAWEQYF. The rearrangement uses TRBV27 and TRBJ2-7; 9 positions agree with TRBD1. The CDR3 extends over 12 amino acids. The V gene's germline CDR1 is MNHEY and CDR2 SMNVEV (reference sequence). V shed 8 bases and J 7 bases; nucleotides not matched to a gene: 6.

CDR3 loop: CATLYFPGPTYEQYF. The DNA for the CDR3 is TGTGCCACACTATACTTCCCGGGCCCTACCTACGAGCAGTACTTC. The chain is built from TRBV19 and TRBJ2-7, with D uncertain. There are 15 residues in the CDR3. Trimming shortened V by 10 bases and J by 2 bases, and 21 bases separated the two germline ends. Germline-derived CDR1 and CDR2 are LNHDA and SQIVND (reference sequence).

The CDR3 DNA reads TGTGCCAGCAGCTCTACAGCACTAGGACAGGGCCCAGAGACCCAGTACTTC. Protein sequence: CASSSTALGQGPETQYF. The J gene is TRBJ2-5, the V gene TRBV7-8; 8 bases line up with TRBD1. The germline CDR1 and CDR2 sequences are SGHVS and FQNEAQ. V trimming: 4 bases; J trimming: 4 bases; junction bases outside the gene matches: 14. The CDR3 totals 17 residues.